This TCR beta chain was captured by sequencing in a study of preoperative IRX-2 immunotherapy in early breast cancer. Indicated treatment: preoperative locoregional IRX-2 cytokine immunotherapy. The CDR3 is made up of 16 amino acids. V lost 8 bases and J lost 1, with 21 bases in between. Germline CDR1 LNHNV, CDR2 YYDKDF (reference sequence). TCRdb's table, derived via immunoSEQ multiplex PCR, lists solely in-frame clones and lacks some. The sample records about 15,000 clones, roughly 88% being singletons. The clonotype originates from a human donor with breast cancer. Sample collection was performed from a patient treated with IRX-2 immunotherapy. The rearrangement joins TRBV15 to TRBJ2-7; perhaps TRBD2 as D (5 bases). The CDR3 DNA is TGTGCCACCCCCTCCCAAGCGGATCGACTTTCCTACGAGCAGTACGTC. Translation gives CATPSQADRLSYEQYV.